Presented here are 7 T cell receptor beta chains from one specimen sequenced in a study of CD8 T cells in Susac syndrome. An input of roughly 0.5 to 1 ug of RNA was subjected to reverse transcription using random hexamers. TCRdb re-analysed the immunoSEQ multiplex PCR reads in MiXCR, keeping a single row per CDR3 protein. The table has around 180,000 distinct CDR3 sequences, roughly 94% seen once. The sample comprised CD4+ T cells from PBMCs. Receptor source: a human donor with Susac syndrome.

This chain joins TRBV12-3 or TRBV12-4 and TRBJ2-1, with 10 bases that match TRBD2. The CDR3 spans 15 residues. J gave up 7 bases and V 2 bases, and 5 bases lay outside the gene matches. CDR3 residues: CASSLRTSGQNEQFF. In DNA form, the CDR3 reads TGTGCCAGCAGTTTACGGACTAGCGGTCAGAATGAGCAGTTCTTC.

The chain has TRBV10-3 and TRBJ2-2; D ambiguous. CDR1 and CDR2 (germline): ENHRY, SYGVKD. V was shortened by 2 bases and J by 1 base, with 2 bases between the two germline ends. This CDR3 spans 13 amino acids. CDR3 nucleotides: TGTGCCATCAGTGAGGTGAACACCGGGGAGCTGTTTTTT. It yields the protein CAISEVNTGELFF.

The chain recombines TRBV3-1 with TRBJ1-1, with D possibly matching TRBD1 (5 bases). The CDR3 is made up of 15 amino acids. The germline CDR1 and CDR2 sequences are LGHDT and YNNKEL (reference sequence). With 4 bases removed from V and 5 bases from J, the gap between germline ends came to 17 bases. Here the CDR3 DNA reads TGTGCCAGCAGCCCGCCGGGACGGGGGAGGACTGAAGCTTTCTTT. This gives the protein CASSPPGRGRTEAFF.

The chain joins TRBV5-4 to TRBJ2-3, with TRBD1 identical over 7 bases. The CDR3 loop spans 14 amino acids. Germline assignment: CDR1 SGHNT and CDR2 YYREEE (reference sequence). V shed 5 bases and J 4 bases; nucleotides not matched to a gene: 7. The CDR3 sequence is CASRADRVPDTQYF. The CDR3 bases are TGTGCCAGCAGGGCCGACAGGGTCCCAGATACGCAGTATTTT.

This sequence joins TRBV7-3 and TRBJ2-3; 8 bases match TRBD2. V shed 4 bases, J shed 4 bases, and the junction held 10 bases outside the gene matches. Germline V gives CDR1 SGHTA, CDR2 FQGTGA. The CDR3 has 16 amino acids. The CDR3 nucleotides read TGTGCCAGCAGCTCATTCGGGGGGGCCCGGGCAGATACGCAGTATTTT. Translation gives CASSSFGGARADTQYF.

CDR3: CASSWRDEQFF. The CDR3 DNA is TGTGCCAGCAGCTGGAGAGATGAGCAGTTCTTC. The V gene is TRBV5-6, the J gene TRBJ2-1; D not certain. The CDR3 covers 11 residues. Trimming took off 3 bases at V and 8 bases at J, with 6 bases between the two ends. The germline V gene encodes CDR1 SGHDT and CDR2 YYEEEE.

V is TRBV29-1 and J is TRBJ1-1, with a weak D call TRBD1 (5 bases). This CDR3 has 13 residues. From germline, CDR1 is SQVTM and CDR2 ANQGSEA. Trimming stripped 3 bases from V and 4 bases from J, with 12 bases between. As DNA, the CDR3 is TGCAGCGTTGAGTGGCAGGGTGGCACTGAAGCTTTCTTT. It translates to CSVEWQGGTEAFF.